These 19 T cell receptor beta chains were sequenced from one sample in a study of T cell responses to AZD1222 COVID-19 vaccine. Generated by immunoSEQ multiplex PCR, the TCRdb table keeps only in-frame clones and is missing some. Of some 96,000 clones in the sample, approximately 88% were seen once. The sample consisted of peripheral blood, taken on day 0 of AZD1222 vaccination. The receptors were gathered from an adult in good health.

The chain links TRBV9 to TRBJ2-1; the D is unclear. V dropped 5 bases and J dropped 3 bases, with 9 bases sitting between them. CDR3 length: 13 amino acids. CDR1 and CDR2 from the germline V gene are SGDLS and YYNGEE. The CDR3 DNA is TGTGCCAGCAGTCGGGTTCTCTACAATGAGCAGTTCTTC. It translates to CASSRVLYNEQFF.

The chain links TRBV11-2 to TRBJ2-6; no clear D. Germline V lookup: CDR1 SGHAT, CDR2 FQNNGV. The CDR3 sequence is 15 residues long. Between the trimmed V and J ends, which lost 7 bases and 0 bases, there was a span of 10 bases. The CDR3 nucleotides read TGTGCCAGCACGTACACGAACTCTGGGGCCAACGTCCTGACTTTC. Amino acid sequence: CASTYTNSGANVLTF.

This clone was found once. The chain uses TRBV7-7 and TRBJ2-5, with 8 bases matching TRBD2. The germline V gene has CDR1 SSHAT and CDR2 FNYEAQ (reference sequence). Trimming cost V 1 base and J 3 bases; bases outside gene matches: 7. This CDR3 is built from 16 residues. CDR3 protein: CASSLGGLGLKETQYF. The CDR3 coding sequence is TGTGCCAGCAGCTTAGGGGGACTAGGCCTAAAAGAGACCCAGTACTTC.

The gene calls are TRBV9 and TRBJ1-2; TRBD1 might be the D (5 bases). Trimming took off 3 bases at V and 5 bases at J, with 8 bases between the two ends. CDR1 SGDLS and CDR2 YYNGEE come from the germline V gene. The CDR3 extends over 12 amino acids. CDR3 sequence: CASSGRDYGYTF. CDR3 DNA sequence: TGTGCCAGCAGCGGCAGGGATTATGGCTACACCTTC.

The chain has TRBV28 and TRBJ1-2; 7 nucleotides agree with TRBD1. The germline V gene has CDR1 MDHEN and CDR2 SYDVKM. The CDR3 is made up of 14 amino acids. V dropped 5 bases and J dropped 6; count of bases not matched to a gene: 9. CDR3 residues: CASSPPRGKDGYTF. The CDR3 DNA is TGTGCCAGCAGTCCTCCCAGGGGGAAAGATGGCTACACCTTC.

The chain is built from TRBV7-8 and TRBJ1-6; TRBD1 matches at 7 bases. This CDR3 has 16 residues. J gave up 10 bases and V 2 bases, and 11 bases lay outside the gene matches. Germline CDR1 is SGHVS and CDR2 is FQNEAQ. Here the CDR3 reads CASSLIRGTLESPLHF. The CDR3 DNA sequence: TGTGCCAGCAGCTTAATCAGGGGGACTCTAGAATCACCCCTCCACTTT.

The V gene is TRBV15, the J gene TRBJ2-1, with D perhaps given as TRBD1 or TRBD2 (6 bases each). This CDR3 region has 15 residues. The V end lost 8 bases, the J end lost 0 bases, and 14 bases lay between the germline ends. From germline, CDR1 is LNHNV and CDR2 YYDKDF (reference sequence). This chain's CDR3 is CATAVGGSSYNEQFF. CDR3 DNA sequence: TGTGCCACCGCTGTAGGGGGGAGCTCCTACAATGAGCAGTTCTTC. Looking up the rest from reference TRBV15 and TRBJ2-1 gives the full variable domain: DAMVIQNPRYQVTQFGKPVTLSCSQTLNHNVMYWYQQKSSQAPKLLFHYYDKDFNNEADTPDNFQSRRPNTSFCFLDIRSPGLGDTAMYLCATAVGGSSYNEQFFGPGTRLTVL.

This sequence joins TRBV28 and TRBJ1-5; D gene uncertain. The length of the CDR3 is 14 residues. The germline gives CDR1 MDHEN, CDR2 SYDVKM. V lost 0 bases, J lost 1 base, and 4 bases lay in between. CDR3 coding DNA: TGTGCCAGCAGTTTATGGCAGAGCAATCAGCCCCAGCATTTT. It codes for CASSLWQSNQPQHF.

The rearrangement uses TRBV2 and TRBJ1-5; D is ambiguous. Between the trimmed V and J ends, which lost 4 bases and 0 bases, there was a span of 10 bases. The CDR3 has 15 amino acids. Germline V gene data show CDR1 as SNHLY and CDR2 as FYNNEI. The CDR3 bases are TGTGCCAGCAGTGGGGCTGCTTATAGCAATCAGCCCCAGCATTTT. Translation: CASSGAAYSNQPQHF. Based on the CDR3 plus reference TRBV2 and TRBJ1-5, the full variable domain is EPEVTQTPSHQVTQMGQEVILRCVPISNHLYFYWYRQILGQKVEFLVSFYNNEISEKSEIFDDQFSVERPDGSNFTLKIRSTKLEDSAMYFCASSGAAYSNQPQHFGDGTRLSIL.

The chain couples TRBV18 to TRBJ2-7; 8 bases fit TRBD2. The CDR3 consists of 17 residues. The germline CDR1 and CDR2 sequences are KGHSH and LQKENI. Germline trimming cut 4 bases from V and 4 bases from J; bases unmatched to any gene: 15. CDR3 amino acids: CASSRDLAGPNSYEQYF. The CDR3, as DNA: TGTGCCAGCTCACGGGATCTAGCGGGCCCAAACAGTTACGAGCAGTACTTC.

V usage is TRBV7-2 and J usage is TRBJ2-7; 10 nucleotides line up with TRBD2. This CDR3 is built from 16 residues. Germline V gives CDR1 SGHTA, CDR2 FQGNSA. Trimming took 4 bases from V and 3 from J; bases not matched to a gene: 9. CDR3 nucleotide sequence: TGTGCCAGCAGCTCGGTAGGGACTAGCGCGTTCTACGAGCAGTACTTC. Its translation is CASSSVGTSAFYEQYF.

This clone was recorded only once. This rearrangement joins TRBV28 to TRBJ1-2; TRBD1 matches 12 bases. This CDR3 spans 16 amino acids. CDR1 and CDR2 from the germline V gene are MDHEN and SYDVKM. J gave up 2 bases and V 4 bases, and 5 bases lay outside the gene matches. CDR3 in DNA: TGTGCCAGCAGTTCTTATGGGACAGGGGGCAACTATGGCTACACCTTC. It translates to CASSSYGTGGNYGYTF.

This rearrangement joins TRBV18 to TRBJ1-5; 7 bases map to TRBD1. Germline V CDR1 and CDR2: KGHSH, LQKENI. V shed 4 bases, J shed 3 bases, and the junction held 9 bases outside the gene matches. The CDR3 runs to 16 residues. The CDR3 DNA sequence: TGTGCCAGCTCACAACCAGGGGGACAGCCCAATCAGCCCCAGCATTTT. Its translation is CASSQPGGQPNQPQHF.

The chain combines TRBV28 with TRBJ2-1; 15 nucleotides line up with TRBD2. There are 18 residues in the CDR3. V lost 5 bases and J lost 6; bases outside the gene matches: 11. Per the germline V gene, CDR1 is MDHEN and CDR2 is SYDVKM. CDR3 sequence: CASSLGLAGGLALNEQFF. The CDR3, as DNA: TGTGCCAGCAGTCTAGGACTAGCGGGAGGGTTGGCCCTCAATGAGCAGTTCTTC. The variable domain in full, completed from reference TRBV28 and TRBJ2-1, reads DVKVTQSSRYLVKRTGEKVFLECVQDMDHENMFWYRQDPGLGLRLIYFSYDVKMKEKGDIPEGYSVSREKKERFSLILESASTNQTSMYLCASSLGLAGGLALNEQFFGPGTRLTVL.

This rearrangement joins TRBV27 to TRBJ2-7; 7 positions match TRBD2. Germline V gives CDR1 MNHEY, CDR2 SMNVEV (reference sequence). This CDR3 has 14 amino acids. The V and J ends lost 2 bases and 2 bases, in that order; junction bases with no gene match: 3. The CDR3 protein is CASSLGGRAYEQYF. The CDR3, as DNA: TGTGCCAGCAGTTTAGGAGGGAGGGCCTACGAGCAGTACTTC.

With respect to this clone: One end of the junction fails to match germline, which may point to a read error. V is TRBV28 and J is TRBJ2-7; unclear D gene. CDR1 MDHEN and CDR2 SYDVKM come from the germline V gene. This CDR3 contains 12 residues. For the CDR3, the DNA is TGTGCCAGCAGTTCAACCACGGCTCCCGCTGACTTC. It encodes CASSSTTAPADF. The entire variable domain, with the rest obtained from reference TRBV28 and TRBJ2-7, is as follows: DVKVTQSSRYLVKRTGEKVFLECVQDMDHENMFWYRQDPGLGLRLIYFSYDVKMKEKGDIPEGYSVSREKKERFSLILESASTNQTSMYLCASSSTTAPADFGPGTRLTVT.

V gene TRBV24-1 combines with J gene TRBJ2-1; 9 bases match TRBD1. V trimming: 0 bases; J trimming: 4 bases; junction bases outside the gene matches: 3. This CDR3 has 16 amino acids. Germline loops: CDR1 KGHDR, CDR2 SFDVKD. CDR3 DNA sequence: TGTGCCACCAGTGATTTGGACGGACAGGGGTACAATGAGCAGTTCTTC. Its translation: CATSDLDGQGYNEQFF.

This chain uses TRBV9 with TRBJ1-3; 8 bases agree with TRBD1. V dropped 3 bases and J dropped 0; count of bases not matched to a gene: 8. Germline CDR1 is SGDLS and CDR2 is YYNGEE. The CDR3 covers 17 residues. CDR3 bases: TGTGCCAGCAGCGCCTCGACAGGGGCAATCTCTGGAAACACCATATATTTT. Encoded protein: CASSASTGAISGNTIYF.

This rearrangement joins TRBV19 to TRBJ1-4, with D maybe TRBD1 (6 bases). Trimming shortened V by 7 bases and J by 8 bases, and 20 bases separated the two germline ends. The CDR3 covers 15 residues. Germline values: CDR1 LNHDA, CDR2 SQIVND (reference sequence). CDR3 in DNA: TGTGCCAGTACCAATTCTGGCGGGGGCGCGGAAAAACTGTTTTTT. Translating it yields CASTNSGGGAEKLFF.